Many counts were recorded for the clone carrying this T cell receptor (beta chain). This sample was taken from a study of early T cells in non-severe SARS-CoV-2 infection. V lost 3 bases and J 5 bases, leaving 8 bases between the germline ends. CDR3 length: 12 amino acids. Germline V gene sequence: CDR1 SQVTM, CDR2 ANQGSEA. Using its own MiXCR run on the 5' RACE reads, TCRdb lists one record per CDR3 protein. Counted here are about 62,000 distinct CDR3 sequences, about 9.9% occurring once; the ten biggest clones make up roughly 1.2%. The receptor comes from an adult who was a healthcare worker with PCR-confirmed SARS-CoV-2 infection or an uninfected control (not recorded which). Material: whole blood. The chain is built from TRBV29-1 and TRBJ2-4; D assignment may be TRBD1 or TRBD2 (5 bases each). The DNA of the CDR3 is TGCAGCGTTGATGGGGGAGAAAACATTCAGTACTTC. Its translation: CSVDGGENIQYF.